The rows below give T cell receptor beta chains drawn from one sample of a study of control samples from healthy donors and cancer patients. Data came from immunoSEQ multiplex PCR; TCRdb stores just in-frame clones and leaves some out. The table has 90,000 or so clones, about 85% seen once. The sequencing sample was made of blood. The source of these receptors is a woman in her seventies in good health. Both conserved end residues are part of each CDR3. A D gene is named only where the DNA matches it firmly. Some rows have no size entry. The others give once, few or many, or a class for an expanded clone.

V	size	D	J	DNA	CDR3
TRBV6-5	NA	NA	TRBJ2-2	TGTGCCAGCATACTGGGAATGTTGGACACCGGGGAGCTGTTTTTT	CASILGMLDTGELFF
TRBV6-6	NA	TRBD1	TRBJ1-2	TGTGCCAGCAGTGAGGGGGCCTCTGGCTACACCTTC	CASSEGASGYTF
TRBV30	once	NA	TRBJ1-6	TGTGCCTGGAGTACAATGTCTTCACCCCTCCACTTT	CAWSTMSSPLHF
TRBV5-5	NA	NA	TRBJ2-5	TGTGCCAGCAGCTTGGGGGGAGCCGAGACCCAGTACTTC	CASSLGGAETQYF
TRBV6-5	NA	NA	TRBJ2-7	TGTGCCAGCAGTTCCACTCACAAAGTTTCCTACGAGCAGTACTTC	CASSSTHKVSYEQYF
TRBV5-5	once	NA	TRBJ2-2	TGTGCCAGCAGCCCGGGGGACAACCGTTACACCGGGGAGCTGTTTTTT	CASSPGDNRYTGELFF
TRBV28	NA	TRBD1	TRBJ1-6	TGTGCCAGCAGTTTATGGGGGGAACTGACAGGGAGGACTTCACCCCTCCACTTT	CASSLWGELTGRTSPLHF
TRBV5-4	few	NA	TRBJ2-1	TGTGCCAGCAGCCCCGGGCTGGGTGAGCAGTTCTTC	CASSPGLGEQFF
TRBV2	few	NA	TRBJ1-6	TGTGCCAGTACCTCCGGCAGGAATTCACCCCTCCACTTT	CASTSGRNSPLHF
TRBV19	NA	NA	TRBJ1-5	TGTGCCAGTAGTATCGGAAGGCCTAGCAATCAGCCCCAGCATTTT	CASSIGRPSNQPQHF
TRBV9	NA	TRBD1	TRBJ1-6	TGTGCCAGCGGGAGAGGGACAGGGAATTCACCCCTCCACTTT	CASGRGTGNSPLHF
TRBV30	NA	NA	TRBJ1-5	TGTGCCTGGATGCAGAAGGGGCTGAGCAATCAGCCCCAGCATTTT	CAWMQKGLSNQPQHF
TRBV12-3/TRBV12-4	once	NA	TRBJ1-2	TGTGCCAGCAGTTTATCGCTGGGTGGCTACACCTTC	CASSLSLGGYTF
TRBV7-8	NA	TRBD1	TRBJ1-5	TGTGCCAGCAGCCCCAGGGGACAGGGCAATCAGCCCCAGCATTTT	CASSPRGQGNQPQHF
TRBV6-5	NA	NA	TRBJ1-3	TGTGCCAGTCAGCGACGAGGCTCTGGAAACACCATATATTTT	CASQRRGSGNTIYF
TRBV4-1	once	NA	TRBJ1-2	TGCGCCAGCAGCCAAGGTCTTAAGGGCTACACCTTC	CASSQGLKGYTF
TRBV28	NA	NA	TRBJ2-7	TGTGCCAGCAGGGGACCTCGGGCAGGGGTGGGATACGAGCAGTACTTC	CASRGPRAGVGYEQYF
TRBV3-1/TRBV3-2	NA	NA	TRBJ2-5	TGTGCCAGCAGCCAAGTTCAGGAGACCCAGTACTTC	CASSQVQETQYF
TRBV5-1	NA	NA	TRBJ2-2	TGCGCCAGCAGCTTTAAACAGGGAGGCGCCGGGGAGCTGTTTTTT	CASSFKQGGAGELFF
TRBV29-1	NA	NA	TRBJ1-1	TGCAGCGTGGGTCAGACTGAAGCTTTCTTT	CSVGQTEAFF
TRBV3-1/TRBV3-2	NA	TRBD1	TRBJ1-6	TGTGCCAGCAGCCAGGCCGGGACAGGGATCTCCCCCCTCCACTTT	CASSQAGTGISPLHF
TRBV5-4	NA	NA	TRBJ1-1	TGTGCCAGCAGCTTGGAGGGAGGGCTGAACACTGAAGCTTTCTTT	CASSLEGGLNTEAFF
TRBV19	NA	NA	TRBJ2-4	TGTGCCAGTAGTACCCCCGGACAGAAAAACATTCAGTACTTC	CASSTPGQKNIQYF
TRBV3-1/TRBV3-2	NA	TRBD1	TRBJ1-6	TGTGCCAGCAGACAAGATGGACAGGGGGCTAGTTCACCCCTCCACTTT	CASRQDGQGASSPLHF
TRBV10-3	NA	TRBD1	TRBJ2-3	TGTGCCATCAGTGAGTCGTTGGTAGGAGTTGGGACAGGGGCGGATACGCAGTATTTT	CAISESLVGVGTGADTQYF
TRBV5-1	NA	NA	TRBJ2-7	TGCGCCAGCAGCTTGGAGGACGAGAAAGAGCAGTACTTC	CASSLEDEKEQYF
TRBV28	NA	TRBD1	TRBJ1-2	TGTGCCAGCAGTGAATTAGACAGGGACTATGGCTACACCTTC	CASSELDRDYGYTF
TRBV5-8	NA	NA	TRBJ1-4	TGTGCCAGCAGCTTGCAGGGAGGCGGAAAACTGTTTTTT	CASSLQGGGKLFF
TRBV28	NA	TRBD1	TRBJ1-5	TGTGCCAGCAGTCCGGGGACAGCCTTTTGGCATTTT	CASSPGTAFWHF
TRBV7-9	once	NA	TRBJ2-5	TGTGCCAGCAGCCATTCTCAGGGTTATTTCCAGTACTTC	CASSHSQGYFQYF
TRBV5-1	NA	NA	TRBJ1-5	TGCGCCAGCAGCTGGGACAGCAATCAGCCCCAGCATTTT	CASSWDSNQPQHF
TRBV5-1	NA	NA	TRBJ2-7	TGCGCCAGCAGCTTGACGGGAAGGGACTCCTACGAGCAGTACTTC	CASSLTGRDSYEQYF
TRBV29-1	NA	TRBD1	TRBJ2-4	TGCAGCACAACCGGGACAGGGGAAAACATTCAGTACTTC	CSTTGTGENIQYF
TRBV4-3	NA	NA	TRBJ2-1	TGCGCCAGCAGCCAAGAACCCCACCGGGGGAATGAGCAGTTCTTC	CASSQEPHRGNEQFF
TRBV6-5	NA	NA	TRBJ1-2	TGTGCCAGCAGTTACTCACCACGCGCGATTGGTGGCTACACCTTC	CASSYSPRAIGGYTF
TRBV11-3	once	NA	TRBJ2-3	TGTGCCAGCAGCTCAAACACAGATACGCAGTATTTT	CASSSNTDTQYF
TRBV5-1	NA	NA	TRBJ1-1	TGCGCCAGCAGCTTGACGGTTACCAGGGACACTGAAGCTTTCTTT	CASSLTVTRDTEAFF
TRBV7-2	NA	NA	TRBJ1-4	TGTGCCAGCAGCTTTACAACTAATGAAAAACTGTTTTTT	CASSFTTNEKLFF
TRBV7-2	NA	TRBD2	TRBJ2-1	TGTGCCAGCAGCTTAGTTCGTCTAGCGGGTTACAATGAGCAGTTCTTC	CASSLVRLAGYNEQFF
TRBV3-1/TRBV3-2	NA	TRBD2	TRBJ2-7	TGTGCCAGCAGCCAAGTCTCTAGCGGGAGGGTAAACGAGCAGTACTTC	CASSQVSSGRVNEQYF
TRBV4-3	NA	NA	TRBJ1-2	TGCGCCAGCAGCCCAGGACTAGAAAAAAGCTATGGCTACACCTTC	CASSPGLEKSYGYTF
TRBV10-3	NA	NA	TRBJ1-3	TGTGCCATCAGTGCTCTGGGACTTCCAGGGGCTGGAAACACCATATATTTT	CAISALGLPGAGNTIYF
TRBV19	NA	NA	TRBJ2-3	TGTGCCAGTAGTTTTCCCAGCGGGTCCCGAGGAGATACGCAGTATTTT	CASSFPSGSRGDTQYF
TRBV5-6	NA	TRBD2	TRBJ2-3	TGTGCCAGCAGCTGGAGAAGACTAGCGGGGGTGACAGATACGCAGTATTTT	CASSWRRLAGVTDTQYF
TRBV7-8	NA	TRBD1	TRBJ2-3	TGTGCCAGCAGCCGAGACAGGGGGCGAGGCACAGATACGCAGTATTTT	CASSRDRGRGTDTQYF
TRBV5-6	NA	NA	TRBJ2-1	TGTGCCAGCAGCCCTACGGGACTCCCTCGTAAAACCTACAATGAGCAGTTCTTC	CASSPTGLPRKTYNEQFF
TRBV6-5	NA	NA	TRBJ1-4	TGTGCCAGCAGGGTGACTGAGGGGGAAAAACTGTTTTTT	CASRVTEGEKLFF
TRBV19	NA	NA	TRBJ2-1	TGTGCCAGTAGTATTAGCGGCAGCTCCTACAATGAGCAGTTCTTC	CASSISGSSYNEQFF
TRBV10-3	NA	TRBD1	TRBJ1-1	TGTGCCATCAGTGAACTACAGGGGAGAGCTTTCTTT	CAISELQGRAFF
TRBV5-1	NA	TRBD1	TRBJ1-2	TGCGCCAGCAGCTTGAGGTCGGCAGGGGGACCTCCTGATTATGGCTACACCTTC	CASSLRSAGGPPDYGYTF
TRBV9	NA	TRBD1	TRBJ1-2	TGTGCCAGCAGCGGCAGGGGGCCCTATGGCTACACCTTC	CASSGRGPYGYTF
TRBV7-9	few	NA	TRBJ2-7	TGTGCCAGCAGCTTAGCAGTTACCTACGAGCAGTACTTC	CASSLAVTYEQYF
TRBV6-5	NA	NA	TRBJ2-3	TGTGCCAGCGGGTCGGCAGGGACATCCACAGATACGCAGTATTTT	CASGSAGTSTDTQYF
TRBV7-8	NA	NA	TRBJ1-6	TGTGCCAGCACGAGGTTGGGGAATTCACCCCTCCACTTT	CASTRLGNSPLHF